This TCR beta chain was documented in a study of OX40 agonist ivuxolimab in advanced cancers. Study-level background: A male proportion of more than 75% was recorded, with mean age approximately 57 years and range roughly 20 to 90.

Assay: immunoSEQ multiplex PCR; the TCRdb copy retains only in-frame clones and omits some. Altogether tens of thousands of clones are present, around 84% being singletons, with the ten largest covering about 26%. This material consisted of CD4+ or CD8+ T cells sorted from blood, taken in a trial of the OX40 agonist ivuxolimab. The receptor was isolated from an adult with an advanced solid tumor such as melanoma, head and neck, liver or kidney cancer.

The CDR3 DNA reads TGCGCCAGCAGTGAGTGGGACAGGGCCACAGATACGCAGTATTTT. It translates to CASSEWDRATDTQYF. The chain uses TRBV10-1 and TRBJ2-3, with 9 positions matching TRBD1. Germline CDR1 WNHNN, CDR2 SYGVQD (reference sequence). The CDR3 loop spans 15 amino acids. The ends lost 1 base at V and 2 bases at J; junction bases unmatched: 1.